Shown below are 29 T cell receptor beta chains from a single sample sequenced in a study of CD8+CD57+ T cells in acquired aplastic anemia. The authors sequenced patients whose flow cytometry had shown CD8+CD57+ cell expansion. Profiles of TCR beta VDJ and CDR3 were generated from a genomic DNA template. In TCRdb, the reads were re-called with MiXCR into one record per CDR3 protein. Of hundreds of thousands of distinct CDR3 sequences in the sample, roughly 34% are singletons; the top ten hold less than 0.85%. The sample consisted of sorted CD4+, CD8+, or CD8+CD57+ T cells (not recorded which) from PBMCs. These receptors originate from a human donor with aplastic anemia.

The rearrangement links TRBV19 to TRBJ1-1, with 9 bases fitting TRBD1. Trimming at V came to 2 bases and at J to 10 bases, leaving 8 bases not matched to a gene. This CDR3 is built from 14 residues. Germline V lookup: CDR1 LNHDA, CDR2 SQIVND (reference sequence). The CDR3 region has the DNA TGTGCCAGTAGTATACCCGGACAGGGGCCCGGAGCTTTCTTT. Its protein is CASSIPGQGPGAFF. Together with reference TRBV19 and TRBJ1-1, the CDR3 gives the full variable domain: DGGITQSPKYLFRKEGQNVTLSCEQNLNHDAMYWYRQDPGQGLRLIYYSQIVNDFQKGDIAEGYSVSREKKESFPLTVTSAQKNPTAFYLCASSIPGQGPGAFFGQGTRLTVV.

This clonotype was observed many times. The V gene is TRBV2, the J gene TRBJ2-5, with TRBD1 identical over 7 bases. This CDR3 contains 13 residues. V lost 7 bases and J lost 5; bases outside the gene matches: 7. Per the germline V gene, CDR1 is SNHLY and CDR2 is FYNNEI. The CDR3 DNA reads as TGTGCCAGCAAGGGACAGCCAGGGGAGACCCAGTACTTC. Translation gives CASKGQPGETQYF.

This clonotype was seen at least ten times. The rearrangement links TRBV2 to TRBJ1-1; no reliable D call. The V gene lost 7 bases and the J gene lost 5 bases, with 17 bases spanning the gap. Per the germline V gene, CDR1 is SNHLY and CDR2 is FYNNEI. The length of the CDR3 is 14 residues. This CDR3 is CASILTGTGTEAFF. The CDR3 bases are TGTGCCAGCATCTTGACCGGTACTGGAACTGAAGCTTTCTTT. Looking up the rest from reference TRBV2 and TRBJ1-1 gives the full variable domain: EPEVTQTPSHQVTQMGQEVILRCVPISNHLYFYWYRQILGQKVEFLVSFYNNEISEKSEIFDDQFSVERPDGSNFTLKIRSTKLEDSAMYFCASILTGTGTEAFFGQGTRLTVV.

This clonotype was seen ten or more times. This sequence joins TRBV2 and TRBJ2-1; 9 bases fit TRBD1. Germline CDR1 is SNHLY and CDR2 is FYNNEI. V lost 4 bases to trimming and J lost 6 bases; unmatched junction nucleotides: 1. The CDR3 is 13 amino acids. The CDR3 spells CASSAGQGNEQFF. In DNA, the CDR3 is TGTGCCAGCAGTGCGGGACAGGGCAATGAGCAGTTCTTC. The variable domain in full, completed from reference TRBV2 and TRBJ2-1, reads EPEVTQTPSHQVTQMGQEVILRCVPISNHLYFYWYRQILGQKVEFLVSFYNNEISEKSEIFDDQFSVERPDGSNFTLKIRSTKLEDSAMYFCASSAGQGNEQFFGPGTRLTVL.

The table lists this clonotype with a few counts. The chain uses TRBV7-3 and TRBJ2-2; 7 nucleotides agree with TRBD1. This CDR3 region has 14 residues. CDR1 SGHTA and CDR2 FQGTGA come from the germline V gene. The junction had 6 bases not matched to a gene; V was cut back by 3 bases and J by 8 bases. CDR3 nucleotides: TGTGCCAGCAGCTTGACAGGGCAGGTGGGGGAGCTGTTTTTT. This codes for CASSLTGQVGELFF.

In this sample, this clonotype turned up many times. This sequence joins TRBV6-5 and TRBJ1-6; the D is unclear. Trimming removed 2 bases at V and 10 bases at J, with 12 bases between. CDR3 length: 14 residues. Germline CDR1 reads MNHEY; CDR2 reads SVGAGI. The CDR3 region has the DNA TGTGCCAGCAGTTACGGAGGTCAAGGATCACCCCTCCACTTT. As protein: CASSYGGQGSPLHF.

This clonotype was detected only a few times. The rearrangement uses TRBV29-1 and TRBJ1-2; TRBD1 might be the D (6 bases). This CDR3 region has 11 residues. The V gene lost 7 bases and the J gene lost 3 bases, with 9 bases spanning the gap. Germline assignment: CDR1 SQVTM and CDR2 ANQGSEA. In DNA form, the CDR3 reads TGCAGCGGGAGGGGGGACTATGGCTACACCTTC. This sequence encodes CSGRGDYGYTF.

The J gene is TRBJ1-3, the V gene TRBV7-8; 7 nucleotides match TRBD1. Trimming removed 2 bases from V and 0 bases from J; junction bases left unmatched: 7. This CDR3 has 17 residues. CDR1 SGHVS and CDR2 FQNEAQ come from the germline V gene. DNA for the CDR3: TGTGCCAGCAGCTTATCGCCGAGGGGGCTCTCTGGAAACACCATATATTTT. Translation gives CASSLSPRGLSGNTIYF.

With regard to this clonotype: A much larger clone lies one base from this, so it may be a read error. This chain joins TRBV2 and TRBJ2-5; no definite D call. Germline CDR1 and CDR2: SNHLY and FYNNEI. V lost 8 bases to trimming and J lost 2 bases, with 6 bases between them. The CDR3 covers 11 residues. DNA of the CDR3: TGTGCCAGCGACATGCAAGAGACCCAGTACTTC. It is translated as CASDMQETQYF.

This clonotype was counted between two and nine times. The CDR3, as DNA: TGTGCCAGCAGTCCGCCTTCCCAAAACATTCAGTACTTC. Its translation is CASSPPSQNIQYF. The rearrangement joins TRBV7-8 to TRBJ2-4, with D unresolved. This CDR3 region has 13 residues. Germline V gives CDR1 SGHVS, CDR2 FQNEAQ. V gave up 6 bases and J gave up 5 bases, with 11 bases separating them.

This chain uses TRBV9 with TRBJ2-2, with D uncertain. The CDR3 consists of 14 residues. Trimming stripped 4 bases from V and 4 bases from J, with 11 bases between. The germline V gene encodes CDR1 SGDLS and CDR2 YYNGEE. CDR3 in DNA: TGTGCCAGCAGCCCTCTTTCCGGCACCGGGGAGCTGTTTTTT. Amino acids: CASSPLSGTGELFF.

This clonotype came up many times. This chain joins TRBV5-6 and TRBJ2-5; 8 positions match TRBD1. With 3 bases clipped from V and 4 bases from J, the junction kept 2 bases outside the gene matches. The CDR3 has 13 residues. Germline values: CDR1 SGHDT, CDR2 YYEEEE. The CDR3 sequence is CASSWTGRETQYF. For the CDR3, the DNA is TGTGCCAGCAGCTGGACAGGGCGAGAGACCCAGTACTTC.

About this clonotype: This sequence may be a read error, since a much larger clone differs from it by one base. This chain links TRBV24-1 with TRBJ2-3, with TRBD2 identical over 11 bases. CDR1 is KGHDR, CDR2 SFDVKD, per germline. The CDR3 runs 15 residues. After removal of 2 bases from V and 7 bases from J, the junction contained 4 bases not matched to a gene. The CDR3 coding sequence is TGTGCCACCAGTGATTCTAGCGGGAGGCCCTATACGCAGTATTTT. Translated, it gives CATSDSSGRPYTQYF.

This clonotype was detected many times. This rearrangement joins TRBV9 to TRBJ2-6; TRBD2 is a possible D gene (7 bases). The germline CDR1 and CDR2 sequences are SGDLS and YYNGEE. This CDR3 region has 18 residues. Trimming shortened V by 0 bases and J by 1 base, and 14 bases separated the two germline ends. CDR3 sequence: CASSVERGARSGANVLTF. The CDR3 nucleotides read TGTGCCAGCAGCGTAGAACGGGGGGCGCGGTCTGGGGCCAACGTCCTGACTTTC.

This clonotype was detected many times. The rearrangement joins TRBV19 to TRBJ1-5, with D perhaps TRBD1 (6 bases). The CDR3 is 14 residues long. The V end was cut by 3 bases, the J end by 6 bases, with 12 bases between. Germline lookup yields CDR1 LNHDA and CDR2 SQIVND (reference sequence). For the CDR3, the DNA is TGTGCCAGTAGTATGGGTCAGGGGAGTCAGCCCCAGCATTTT. Translated: CASSMGQGSQPQHF.

This clonotype came up many times. The gene calls are TRBV7-3 and TRBJ2-5, with a weak D call TRBD1 (6 bases). In germline, CDR1 is SGHTA, CDR2 FQGTGA. Trimming cost V 2 bases and J 1 base, with 11 bases left between them. The CDR3 covers 15 residues. CDR3 residues: CASSLQQGSQETQYF. CDR3 nucleotides: TGTGCCAGCAGCTTACAACAGGGATCCCAAGAGACCCAGTACTTC.

In regard to this clonotype: This may arise from a read error, as a much more abundant clone is one base away. The V gene is TRBV9, the J gene TRBJ1-2; perhaps TRBD1 as D (5 bases). Germline CDR1 is SGDLS and CDR2 is YYNGEE. V was pared by 4 bases and J by 3 bases, with 13 bases between. This CDR3 contains 14 residues. CDR3 residues: CASSPGGAHYGYTF. DNA of the CDR3: TGTGCCAGCAGCCCGGGGGGAGCTCACTATGGCTACACCTTC. Combining the CDR3 with reference TRBV9 and TRBJ1-2 gives the whole variable domain DSGVTQTPKHLITATGQRVTLRCSPRSGDLSVYWYQQSLDQGLQFLIQYYNGEERAKGNILERFSAQQFPDLHSELNLSSLELGDSALYFCASSPGGAHYGYTFGSGTRLTVV.

This clonotype was seen ten or more times. V gene TRBV24-1 combines with J gene TRBJ2-3; D unresolved. The CDR3 totals 17 residues. The V end lost 3 bases, the J end lost 1 base, and 16 bases lay between the germline ends. CDR1 KGHDR and CDR2 SFDVKD come from the germline V gene. The CDR3 DNA is TGTGCCACCAGTGATCCCCCAGGCCATGAACGCACAGATACGCAGTATTTT. This translates into CATSDPPGHERTDTQYF.

V usage is TRBV2 and J usage is TRBJ2-1, with D perhaps matching TRBD2 (5 bases). With 4 bases removed from V and 8 bases from J, the gap between germline ends came to 12 bases. The CDR3 totals 13 residues. Germline V gene lookup returns CDR1 SNHLY and CDR2 FYNNEI. CDR3 protein: CASSGGGWDEQFF. The CDR3 DNA follows: TGTGCCAGCAGTGGAGGCGGGTGGGATGAGCAGTTCTTC.

This clonotype has just a few counts. CDR3 bases: TGCGCCAGCAGTGAGTCCTCCCCTTATGATACGCAGTATTTT. It codes for CASSESSPYDTQYF. The chain carries TRBV10-1 and TRBJ2-3; D gene ambiguous. Germline V gene lookup returns CDR1 WNHNN and CDR2 SYGVQD (reference sequence). The CDR3 runs 14 residues. The germline V and J ends were trimmed by 0 bases and 6 bases, with 10 bases remaining between them.

This clonotype has at least ten counts. The V and J genes are TRBV7-6 and TRBJ2-5, with 11 bases fitting TRBD2. With V trimmed by 5 bases and J by 2 bases, 4 bases remained unmatched. CDR1 and CDR2 from the germline V gene are SGHVS and FNYEAQ. The CDR3 covers 15 residues. The CDR3 loop reads CASSLLAGGQETQYF. The CDR3 nucleotides are TGTGCCAGCAGCCTATTAGCGGGGGGGCAAGAGACCCAGTACTTC.

The chain carries TRBV19 and TRBJ2-5; 13 bases agree with TRBD2. Trimming removed 11 bases from V and 0 bases from J; junction bases left unmatched: 3. CDR1 is LNHDA, CDR2 SQIVND, per germline (reference sequence). The CDR3 runs 14 residues. The CDR3 loop reads CAGLAGDYQETQYF. The CDR3 region has the DNA TGTGCCGGACTAGCGGGAGACTACCAAGAGACCCAGTACTTC.

This chain joins TRBV7-3 and TRBJ2-3; 8 bases line up with TRBD2. The CDR3 runs 17 residues. Trimming at V came to 2 bases and at J to 2 bases, leaving 9 bases not matched to a gene. Germline V gene data show CDR1 as SGHTA and CDR2 as FQGTGA. CDR3 nucleotides: TGTGCCAGCAGCTTATCTTCGGCGGGGGGATACACAGATACGCAGTATTTT. Encoded protein: CASSLSSAGGYTDTQYF.

This clonotype was detected ten times or more. The chain is built from TRBV20-1 and TRBJ1-1, with D possibly TRBD1 on 6 matching bases. CDR1 DFQATT and CDR2 SNEGSKA come from the germline V gene (reference sequence). The CDR3 runs 14 residues. CDR3 nucleotide sequence: TGCAGCCGGAATGTACAGGGACCGAACACTGAAGCTTTCTTT. It translates to CSRNVQGPNTEAFF.

The CDR3 reads CASRGLAESYEQYF. The CDR3, as DNA: TGTGCCAGCAGGGGACTAGCGGAGTCCTACGAGCAGTACTTC. The chain recombines TRBV28 with TRBJ2-7; 11 bases map to TRBD2. CDR3 length equals 14 residues. The germline V gene encodes CDR1 MDHEN and CDR2 SYDVKM. V was pared by 6 bases and J by 1 base, with 2 bases of the junction left unmatched.

The genes are TRBV7-3 and TRBJ2-6; no firm D call. Germline CDR1 and CDR2: SGHTA and FQGTGA. This CDR3 comprises 16 residues. V lost 0 bases and J 1 base, leaving 7 bases between the germline ends. The CDR3 DNA reads TGTGCCAGCAGCTTAACGTCGGTTTCTGGGGCCAACGTCCTGACTTTC. Translation: CASSLTSVSGANVLTF.

Worth noting for this clonotype: One base away lies a much larger clone, so this may be a sequencing read error. This rearrangement joins TRBV10-2 to TRBJ1-2; 7 nucleotides match TRBD1. This CDR3 has 13 residues. Germline CDR1 is WSHSY and CDR2 is SAAADI. The CDR3 is CDSRYNRGEGYTF. In DNA form, the CDR3 reads TGTGACAGCAGGTACAACAGGGGAGAAGGCTACACCTTC.

A few counts support this clonotype. This could be a read error, since a much larger clone is one nucleotide away. V and J are TRBV20-1 and TRBJ1-6; TRBD1 is a possible D gene (6 bases). Germline CDR1 is DFQATT and CDR2 is SNEGSKA (reference sequence). The CDR3 loop spans 14 amino acids. CDR3 amino acids: CSAQRGRFGSPLRF. In nucleotides, the CDR3 is TGCAGTGCACAGCGGGGGCGATTTGGTTCACCCCTCCGCTTT.

The chain joins TRBV2 to TRBJ1-2, with TRBD1 identical over 10 bases. V was clipped by 3 bases and J by 4 bases; unmatched bases: 5. CDR1 is SNHLY and CDR2 is FYNNEI in the germline V gene. The CDR3 is made up of 15 amino acids. CDR3 sequence (DNA): TGTGCCAGCAGTGAGAGGACAGGGGGTGGCTATGGCTACACCTTC. Translation: CASSERTGGGYGYTF.